This TCR beta chain originates from a study of shared clonotypes between healthy human individuals. Study in general: The plates for each donor numbered three CD4 naive, three CD4 memory, two CD8 naive and one CD8 memory.

Original data processing: ImmunoSEQ gave junction-only sequences without quality scores, so filtering differed. Generated by immunoSEQ multiplex PCR, the TCRdb table keeps only in-frame clones and is missing some. That table furnishes V, J and clone size, whereas the DNA furnished D and trimming. Among a few million clones listed, 90% to 95% were seen once. Study-level findings and limits: A few donors had around 5% of their naive CD4 clonotypes in common.

Of note for this clone: No antigen is known for it.

Deletions cut 7 bases from V and 9 bases from J, with 16 bases between. The germline CDR1 and CDR2 sequences are MNHNS and SASEGT. This CDR3 contains 13 residues. The receptor was derived from a man aged 18 to 35 in good health. The sequenced material came from naive CD4+ T cells sorted from blood. The sample's subset: CD45RA+ positively selected. This rearrangement joins TRBV6-1 to TRBJ2-1; no reliable D call. DNA of the CDR3: TGTGCCAGCATGTATACTGGGATCGGTGAGCAGTTCTTC. Its protein product is CASMYTGIGEQFF.